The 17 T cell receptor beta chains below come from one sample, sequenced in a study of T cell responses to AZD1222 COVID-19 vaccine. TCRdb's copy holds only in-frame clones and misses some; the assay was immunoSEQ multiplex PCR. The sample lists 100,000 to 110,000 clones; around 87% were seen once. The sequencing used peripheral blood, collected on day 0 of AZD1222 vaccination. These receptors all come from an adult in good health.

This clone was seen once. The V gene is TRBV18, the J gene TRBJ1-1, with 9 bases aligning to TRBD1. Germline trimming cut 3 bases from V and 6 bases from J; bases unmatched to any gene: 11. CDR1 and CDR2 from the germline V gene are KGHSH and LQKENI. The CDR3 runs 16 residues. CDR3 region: CASSPPGQGFLSEAFF. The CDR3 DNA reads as TGTGCCAGCTCACCGCCGGGACAGGGATTTCTATCTGAAGCTTTCTTT.

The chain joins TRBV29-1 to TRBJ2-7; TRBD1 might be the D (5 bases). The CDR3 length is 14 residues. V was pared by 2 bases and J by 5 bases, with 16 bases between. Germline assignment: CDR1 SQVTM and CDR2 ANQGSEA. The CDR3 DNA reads TGCAGCGTTGAACCCCCGCGGCAGGGCCACGAGCAGTACTTC. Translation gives CSVEPPRQGHEQYF.

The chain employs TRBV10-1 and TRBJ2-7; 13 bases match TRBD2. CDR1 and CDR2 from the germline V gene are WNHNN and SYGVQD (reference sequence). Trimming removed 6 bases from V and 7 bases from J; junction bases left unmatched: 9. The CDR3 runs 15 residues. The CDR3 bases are TGCGCCAGCAGCGCCCCGGGACTAGCGGGATGTGAGCAGTACTTC. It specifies CASSAPGLAGCEQYF.

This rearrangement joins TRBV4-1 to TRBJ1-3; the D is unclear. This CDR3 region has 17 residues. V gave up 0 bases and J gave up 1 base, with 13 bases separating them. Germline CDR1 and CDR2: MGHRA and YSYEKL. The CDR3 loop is CASSQETLSASGNTIYF. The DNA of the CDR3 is TGCGCCAGCAGCCAAGAAACGTTAAGCGCGTCTGGAAACACCATATATTTT.

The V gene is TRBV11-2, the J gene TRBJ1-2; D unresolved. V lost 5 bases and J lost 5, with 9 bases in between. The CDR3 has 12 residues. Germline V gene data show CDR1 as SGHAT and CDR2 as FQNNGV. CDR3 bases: TGTGCCAGCAGCCCCAGTGGATATGGCTACACCTTC. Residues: CASSPSGYGYTF. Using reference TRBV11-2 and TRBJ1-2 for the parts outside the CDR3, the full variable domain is EAGVAQSPRYKIIEKRQSVAFWCNPISGHATLYWYQQILGQGPKLLIQFQNNGVVDDSQLPKDRFSAERLKGVDSTLKIQPAKLEDSAVYLCASSPSGYGYTFGSGTRLTVV.

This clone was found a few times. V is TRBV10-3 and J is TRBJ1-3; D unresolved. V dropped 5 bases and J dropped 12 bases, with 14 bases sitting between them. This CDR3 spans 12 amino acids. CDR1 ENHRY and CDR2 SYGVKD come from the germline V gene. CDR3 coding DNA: TGTGCCATCAGTACGCCGGGAGAGGGCATATATTTT. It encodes CAISTPGEGIYF.

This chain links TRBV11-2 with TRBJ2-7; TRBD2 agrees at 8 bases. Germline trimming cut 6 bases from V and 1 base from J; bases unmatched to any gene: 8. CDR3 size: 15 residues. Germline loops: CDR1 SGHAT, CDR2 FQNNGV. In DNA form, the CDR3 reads TGTGCCAGCAGGTTAACCTCGGGGGGGTCCTACGAGCAGTACTTC. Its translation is CASRLTSGGSYEQYF.

The CDR3 spells CASSEREGSYNEQFF. The DNA of the CDR3 is TGTGCCAGCAGCGAGCGCGAGGGTTCCTACAATGAGCAGTTCTTC. This chain uses TRBV9 with TRBJ2-1; tentative D call: TRBD2 (5 bases). Trimming took off 3 bases at V and 1 base at J, with 11 bases between the two ends. The CDR3 spans 15 residues. CDR1 is SGDLS and CDR2 is YYNGEE in the germline V gene.

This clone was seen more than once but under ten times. CDR3 nucleotides: TGCGCCAGCAGCCAGGACAAGGCCGGGGAGCTGTTTTTT. As protein: CASSQDKAGELFF. The chain combines TRBV5-1 with TRBJ2-2, with D possibly being TRBD1 (5 bases). V lost 4 bases and J lost 6, with 10 bases in between. The CDR3 length is 13 residues. The germline V gene has CDR1 SGHRS and CDR2 YFSETQ.

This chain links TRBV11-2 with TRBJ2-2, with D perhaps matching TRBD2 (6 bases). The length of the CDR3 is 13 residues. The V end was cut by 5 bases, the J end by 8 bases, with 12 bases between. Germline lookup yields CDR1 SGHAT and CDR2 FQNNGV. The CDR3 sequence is CASSPRESGELFF. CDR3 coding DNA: TGTGCCAGCAGCCCACGGGAGTCGGGGGAGCTGTTTTTT.

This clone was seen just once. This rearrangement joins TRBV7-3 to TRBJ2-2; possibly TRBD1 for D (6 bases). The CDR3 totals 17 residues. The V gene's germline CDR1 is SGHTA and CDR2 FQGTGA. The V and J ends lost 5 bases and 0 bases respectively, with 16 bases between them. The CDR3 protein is CASSPGVGQANTGELFF. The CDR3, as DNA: TGTGCCAGCAGCCCAGGGGTGGGGCAGGCGAACACCGGGGAGCTGTTTTTT.

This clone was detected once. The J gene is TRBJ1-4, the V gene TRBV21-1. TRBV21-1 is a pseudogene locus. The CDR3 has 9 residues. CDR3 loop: CASSGSPYF. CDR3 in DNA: TGTGCCAGCTCGGGGAGCCCTTATTTT.

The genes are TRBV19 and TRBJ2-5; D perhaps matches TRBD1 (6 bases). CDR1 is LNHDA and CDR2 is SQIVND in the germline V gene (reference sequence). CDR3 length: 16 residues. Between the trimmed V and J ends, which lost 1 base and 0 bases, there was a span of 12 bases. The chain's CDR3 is CASSIGRGSYQETQYF. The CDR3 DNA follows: TGTGCCAGTAGTATAGGTAGGGGGTCGTACCAAGAGACCCAGTACTTC.

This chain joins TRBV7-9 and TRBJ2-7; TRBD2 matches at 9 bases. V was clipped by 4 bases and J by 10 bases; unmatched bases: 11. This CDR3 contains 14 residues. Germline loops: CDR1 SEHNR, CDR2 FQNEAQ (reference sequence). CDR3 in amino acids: CASSYTGAGGDQYF. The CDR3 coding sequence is TGTGCCAGCAGCTACACAGGGGCGGGAGGGGACCAGTACTTC.

The CDR3 DNA reads as TGTGCCAGCAAACAGGGGGCTGCTTGGTACGGCTACACCTTC. It specifies CASKQGAAWYGYTF. The gene calls are TRBV3-1 (or the pseudogene TRBV3-2) and TRBJ1-2, with TRBD1 identical over 9 bases. Germline V gene sequence: CDR1 LGHDT, CDR2 YNNKEL (reference sequence). CDR3 length: 14 residues. Trimming cost V 7 bases and J 8 bases; bases outside gene matches: 11.

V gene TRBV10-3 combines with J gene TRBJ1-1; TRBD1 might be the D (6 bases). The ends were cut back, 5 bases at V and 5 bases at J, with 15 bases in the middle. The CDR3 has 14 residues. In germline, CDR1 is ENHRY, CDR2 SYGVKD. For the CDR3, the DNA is TGTGCCATCAGTAACGACAGGTCGGGGACTGAAGCTTTCTTT. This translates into CAISNDRSGTEAFF.

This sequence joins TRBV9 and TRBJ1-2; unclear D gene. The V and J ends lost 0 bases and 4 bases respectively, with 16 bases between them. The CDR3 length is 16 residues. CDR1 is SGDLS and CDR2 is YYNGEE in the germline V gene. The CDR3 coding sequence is TGTGCCAGCAGCGTAGAATCGTCGGTTTTGGGCTATGGCTACACCTTC. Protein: CASSVESSVLGYGYTF.